This record concerns one T cell receptor beta chain sequence. One Seattle source followed patients from active infection through their disease course. Germline CDR1 and CDR2: WNHNN and SYGVQD (reference sequence). The CDR3 is made up of 15 amino acids. The germline V and J ends were trimmed by 0 bases and 1 base, with 8 bases remaining between them. This record comes from a study of blood T cell repertoires in COVID-19. Study context: Acute-phase and convalescent COVID-19 samples originated in the United States, Italy and Spain. T cells, B-cell-depleted T cells, or PBMCs provided the cDNA or gDNA that served as material.

As handled by the study authors: Amplifying reference gene primers gave estimates of nucleated cell counts. Only in-frame clones appear in the TCRdb table, and some are missing; sequencing was by immunoSEQ multiplex PCR. V, J and clone size are those of that table, while D and trimming were read from the DNA. The sample yields around 190,000 clones, 81% seen once. This chain links TRBV10-1 with TRBJ2-3; the D gene is possibly TRBD2 (5 bases). What was sequenced was peripheral blood. The receptor comes from a woman between 40 and 50 years old with COVID-19, enrolled during active disease. This CDR3 reads CASSESWRGTDTQYF. The CDR3 nucleotides read TGCGCCAGCAGTGAGTCCTGGCGGGGCACAGATACGCAGTATTTT.